This TCR beta chain was sequenced for a study of cytomegalovirus exposure and HLA in healthy donors (dated by TCRdb to the late 2010s). At the level of the whole study: The 500 to 800 repertoires of the first cohort and the roughly 120 validation repertoires were produced on the same platform, according to a later analysis. In addition to the first cohort of 666 subjects, a separate validation cohort of over 90 different subjects was used. The aim of the study was to test whether cataloging public T cell receptors could identify signatures of past pathogen exposure. High-throughput TCR immunosequencing, statistical association of individual TCRs with disease status, and machine learning were combined to predict cytomegalovirus infection status.

What the research found in general, with its limitations: Three of the identified cytomegalovirus-associated TCR beta chains were confirmed in vitro to be specific for cytomegalovirus antigens. A later analysis lacked HLA typing for the validation cohort, so it scored co-occurrence in that cohort across all 130 or so repertoires. A total of 150 or so TCR beta chains were listed by the study as associated with cytomegalovirus. It was suggested by the authors that the approach could potentially be generalized to other disease states and immunological phenotypes. Most TCR sequences were seen in very few donors, while some public TCRs were found in many individuals. Subsequent analysis determined that TCRs grouped into clusters in the first cohort also showed a tendency toward co-occurrence across the roughly 130 validation repertoires, and approximately 93% of cluster scores exceeded 0. The classifier was reported to diagnose cytomegalovirus status with high specificity and sensitivity in both the original cohort and the validation cohort.

The receptor library was made with the immunoSEQ multiplex PCR assay. Regarding the original processing steps: A statistical classification framework was built to diagnose cytomegalovirus status from the catalog of TCR beta chain sequences. TCRdb retrieved this table from immuneACCESS and kept in-frame rearrangements only. Not all clones are present; in checked studies, unresolved V genes account for under half, and no reason is known for the remainder. That table supplies the V and J calls and clone size; D and trimming were determined from the DNA. The sample records 120,000 or so clones, around 86% of which are singletons. The top ten clonotypes cover about 2% of the sample. V is pared back by 5 bases and J by 2 bases, with 13 bases lying between the germline termini. The cysteine opens and the phenylalanine closes a CDR3 of 13 amino acids. Just CDR3 DNA is preserved here, 39 bases in frame from base 1. According to the germline V gene, CDR1 reads SQVTM and CDR2 reads ANQGSEA.

The donors belonged to the validation cohort of 90 to 150 subjects, which was separate from the approximately 660-subject first cohort. Points on this clone: The specificity of this receptor is unknown. No clone much larger than this one lies a single base away; base qualities are absent.

The V and J genes are TRBV29-1 and TRBJ2-7; a tentative D call is TRBD2 (6 bases match). The clonotype was recovered from a woman in her late teens or twenties in good health and CMV-seronegative. Sequenced: PBMCs. The nucleotides are TGCAGCGTTCTAGGTAGCGGAACCTACGAGCAGTACTTC. It translates to CSVLGSGTYEQYF.